What follows is one T cell receptor (beta chain) and its context. Original handling: Amplification with reference gene primers provided the estimates of nucleated cell counts. The repertoire was sequenced with immunoSEQ multiplex PCR; TCRdb's copy has only in-frame clones and lacks some. From that table come the V and J calls and clone size; the DNA was used to work out D and trimming. The table has about 46,000 clones, more than 85% seen once. The CDR3 extends over 14 amino acids. The germline gives CDR1 SGHAT, CDR2 FQNNGV. Trimming removed 5 bases from V and 4 bases from J, with 14 bases in between. Two negative PCRs, clearance, or symptom resolution had been documented for recovered Cohort 3 donors. The data belong to a study of blood T cell repertoires in COVID-19. Across the study: Spain, Italy and the United States supplied samples that represented acute and convalescent COVID-19. From T cells, B-cell-depleted T cells, or PBMCs came the material, which was cDNA or gDNA.

The sample comprised PBMCs or T cells enriched from blood (not recorded which). J is TRBJ1-2 and V is TRBV11-2, with a weak D call TRBD1 (6 bases). This clonotype was sampled from a woman in her 50s who had recovered from COVID-19. CDR3 coding DNA: TGTGCCAGCAGCCAAACACAGGGTCCCTATGGCTACACCTTC. Its translation is CASSQTQGPYGYTF.